This T cell receptor beta chain derives from a study of technical replicates of blood from a few donors (dated by TCRdb to 2016 to 2017). The library was built by means of the immunoSEQ multiplex PCR assay. The source is immuneACCESS, and TCRdb retained only in-frame sequences with V and J called. Part of the clones is not carried over; for the studies checked, unresolved V genes explain less than half of this, and the remainder is unexplained. This sample is represented by more than 80,000 clones; around 96% of them were singletons. Just over 0.3% of the sample comes from the top ten. Reading from cysteine to phenylalanine, the CDR3 counts 14 amino acids. Of the read, only the CDR3 DNA is kept; its 42 bases are in frame from base 1. Deletion took 1 base off V and 6 bases off J, with a span of 12 bases between the germline ends. The germline V gene (reference sequence) supplies CDR1 LNHDA and CDR2 SQIVND.

With respect to this clone: Its antigen remains undetermined. Base qualities are missing; no much larger clone stands one base away.

The rearrangement joined TRBV19 to TRBJ1-1; TRBD1 could be the D gene, as 6 bases match. The specimen was T cells isolated from PBMCs. This clonotype was sampled from a human donor in good health. The CDR3 here reads CASSIVAGAPEAFF. The DNA reads as follows: TGTGCCAGTAGTATAGTAGCGGGGGCCCCTGAAGCTTTCTTT.